This T cell receptor beta chain derives from a study of control samples from healthy donors and cancer patients. Data came from immunoSEQ multiplex PCR; TCRdb stores just in-frame clones and leaves some out. The table records just under 75,000 clones, more than 75% of them present only once. The V and J ends lost 4 bases and 10 bases, in that order; junction bases with no gene match: 9. The CDR3 consists of 13 residues. The germline V gene encodes CDR1 SNHLY and CDR2 FYNNEI. This receptor was taken from a woman between 50 and 59 years old in good health. Source material: blood. This chain links TRBV2 with TRBJ2-7; 8 bases map to TRBD2. CDR3 residues: CASSAGLAGDQYF. The DNA for the CDR3 is TGTGCCAGCAGTGCCGGGCTAGCGGGTGACCAGTACTTC.